The present T cell receptor (beta chain) was sequenced within a study of immune cell composition in non-small cell lung cancer. Study results and caveats: Dominant in vivo tumour-associated clones were not shown to share tumour-reactive sequences. Squamous lung tumours showed higher top 10 clone scores and clonality than adenocarcinomas. No significant correlation existed between pack-years smoked and tumour clonality. Clones >0.5% enriched in tumour were rarer in adenocarcinoma (about 33%) than squamous (approximately 80%).

The data were produced by immunoSEQ multiplex PCR, yet TCRdb's version contains in-frame clones alone and is incomplete. This sample has under 3,000 clones, with around 80% found just once. The germline V gene encodes CDR1 SNHLY and CDR2 FYNNEI. CDR3 length: 18 amino acids. V lost 0 bases to trimming and J lost 4 bases, with 19 bases between them. This clone was recorded a few times. No antigen is known for it. This chain uses TRBV2 with TRBJ1-5; TRBD1 might be the D (5 bases). The TCR was taken from a human donor with non-small cell lung cancer. Source material: lung tumor tissue. CDR3 in amino acids: CASSEAQRFGRANQPQHF. The CDR3 region has the DNA TGTGCCAGCAGTGAAGCCCAAAGGTTCGGCAGGGCAAATCAGCCCCAGCATTTT.